The TCR beta chain under discussion was sequenced for a study of OX40 agonist ivuxolimab in advanced cancers. Study in general: Earlier anti-PD-1, anti-PD-L1 or anti-CTLA-4 therapy was permitted; over 35% had received some.

The V gene's germline CDR1 is SGHAT and CDR2 FQNNGV. CDR3 length: 14 amino acids. V dropped 9 bases and J dropped 8; count of bases not matched to a gene: 9. Sequenced by immunoSEQ multiplex PCR; TCRdb stores in-frame clones only, minus some. The sample lists 48,000 or so clones; roughly 77% were seen once. Sequencing was performed on CD4+ or CD8+ T cells sorted from blood, taken in a trial of the OX40 agonist ivuxolimab. This sequence originates from an adult with an advanced solid tumor such as melanoma, head and neck, liver or kidney cancer. V is TRBV11-2 and J is TRBJ2-1, with TRBD2 matching 11 bases. DNA for the CDR3: TGTGCCAGTAGAATAGCGGGAGGGGGGGATGAGCAGTTCTTC. Translated: CASRIAGGGDEQFF.